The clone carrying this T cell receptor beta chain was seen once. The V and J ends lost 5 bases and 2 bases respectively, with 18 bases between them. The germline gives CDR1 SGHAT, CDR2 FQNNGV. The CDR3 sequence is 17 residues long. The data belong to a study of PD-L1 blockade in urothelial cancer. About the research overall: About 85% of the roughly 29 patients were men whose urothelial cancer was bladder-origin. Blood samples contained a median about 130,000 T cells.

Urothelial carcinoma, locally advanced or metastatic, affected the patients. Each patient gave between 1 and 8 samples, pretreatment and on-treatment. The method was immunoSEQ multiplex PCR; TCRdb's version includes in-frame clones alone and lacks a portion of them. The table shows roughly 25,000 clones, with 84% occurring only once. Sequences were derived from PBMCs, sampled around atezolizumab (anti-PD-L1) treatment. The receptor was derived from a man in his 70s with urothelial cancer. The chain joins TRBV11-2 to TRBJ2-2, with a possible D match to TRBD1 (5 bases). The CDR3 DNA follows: TGTGCCAGCAGCGCAATGGCCCCAGGGATAAACACCGGGGAGCTGTTTTTT. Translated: CASSAMAPGINTGELFF. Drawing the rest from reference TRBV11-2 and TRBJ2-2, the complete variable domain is EAGVAQSPRYKIIEKRQSVAFWCNPISGHATLYWYQQILGQGPKLLIQFQNNGVVDDSQLPKDRFSAERLKGVDSTLKIQPAKLEDSAVYLCASSAMAPGINTGELFFGEGSRLTVL.